The 20 T cell receptor beta chains given below trace back to one sample, sequenced in a study of cytomegalovirus exposure and HLA in healthy donors. Primers for the PCR totalled 60 Vbeta and 13 Jbeta. TCRdb's copy holds only in-frame clones and misses some; the assay was immunoSEQ multiplex PCR. The sample has about 120,000 clones; roughly three fifths are singletons. Source material: PBMCs. All receptors derive from a man in his forties in good health and CMV-seropositive.

The V call is TRBV19, the J call TRBJ1-5; no clear D. Trimming left V 7 bases short and J 2 bases short, with 9 bases between. Germline CDR1 LNHDA, CDR2 SQIVND (reference sequence). The CDR3 totals 13 residues. The CDR3: CASTLGGNQPQHF. The CDR3 nucleotides read TGTGCCAGTACCCTCGGGGGCAATCAGCCCCAGCATTTT.

The chain has TRBV19 and TRBJ1-5, with a possible D match to TRBD1 (5 bases). CDR1 is LNHDA, CDR2 SQIVND, per germline (reference sequence). CDR3 length: 15 amino acids. Trimming removed 7 bases at V and 0 bases at J, with 13 bases between. This CDR3 is CASNARGSSNQPQHF. CDR3 bases: TGTGCCAGTAATGCGCGGGGCTCTAGCAATCAGCCCCAGCATTTT.

This clone has more than one count but fewer than ten. The gene calls are TRBV19 and TRBJ1-5, with TRBD1 identical over 8 bases. The V gene's germline CDR1 is LNHDA and CDR2 SQIVND (reference sequence). Trimming at V came to 7 bases and at J to 4 bases, leaving 9 bases not matched to a gene. CDR3 length: 15 residues. CDR3 DNA sequence: TGTGCCAGTACTGAAGACAGGGGAGCTAATCAGCCCCAGCATTTT. Translation: CASTEDRGANQPQHF.

The chain has TRBV27 and TRBJ2-2; possible D gene TRBD2, 5 bases. The germline gives CDR1 MNHEY, CDR2 SMNVEV (reference sequence). The CDR3 runs 15 residues. V lost 5 bases to trimming and J lost 7 bases, with 17 bases between them. This CDR3 is CASSPGTYSVGELFF. The CDR3 DNA sequence: TGTGCCAGCAGTCCGGGAACCTATTCGGTCGGGGAGCTGTTTTTT.

DNA for the CDR3: TGTGCCAGCAGCGCCACAGGGACAGGAGATACGCAGTATTTT. Encoded protein: CASSATGTGDTQYF. The J gene is TRBJ2-3, the V gene TRBV7-3; TRBD1 aligns across 8 bases. The CDR3 length is 14 residues. Germline CDR1 reads SGHTA; CDR2 reads FQGTGA. The J segment lost 5 bases and the V segment lost 5 bases, leaving 6 bases of the junction unmatched.

The rearrangement links TRBV27 to TRBJ2-7; 7 positions match TRBD2. CDR1 MNHEY and CDR2 SMNVEV come from the germline V gene (reference sequence). CDR3 size: 13 residues. J was trimmed by 0 bases and V by 6 bases; bases with no gene match: 2. CDR3 protein: CASRGGSSYEQYF. The CDR3 DNA reads TGTGCCAGCAGGGGCGGGAGCTCCTACGAGCAGTACTTC.

The chain recombines TRBV9 with TRBJ1-2; 9 bases are shared with TRBD1. This CDR3 is 16 amino acids long. Germline V lookup: CDR1 SGDLS, CDR2 YYNGEE. V lost 2 bases and J lost 4; bases outside the gene matches: 9. The CDR3 loop is CASSVGQGQLGYGYTF. CDR3 DNA: TGTGCCAGCAGCGTTGGACAGGGGCAGTTAGGCTATGGCTACACCTTC. Complete variable domain (other parts from reference TRBV9 and TRBJ1-2): DSGVTQTPKHLITATGQRVTLRCSPRSGDLSVYWYQQSLDQGLQFLIQYYNGEERAKGNILERFSAQQFPDLHSELNLSSLELGDSALYFCASSVGQGQLGYGYTFGSGTRLTVV.

The rearrangement joins TRBV7-7 to TRBJ2-1; maybe TRBD1 (6 bases). The CDR3 has 17 amino acids. The germline gives CDR1 SSHAT, CDR2 FNYEAQ (reference sequence). Trimming shortened V by 1 base and J by 14 bases, and 27 bases separated the two germline ends. The CDR3 nucleotides are TGTGCCAGCAGCTTAGTGACCGAGACAGGACTTACCCAACCAGAGTTCTTC. Residues: CASSLVTETGLTQPEFF.

This clone was seen a single time. The DNA of the CDR3 is TGTGCCAGCAGCTTAGAAGGGGTTCTCAGGGTGGGGGGTGAGACCCAGTACTTC. Its protein product is CASSLEGVLRVGGETQYF. The chain is built from TRBV11-2 and TRBJ2-5, with a possible D match to TRBD2 (6 bases). Between the trimmed V and J ends, which lost 0 bases and 5 bases, there was a span of 22 bases. Germline CDR1 SGHAT, CDR2 FQNNGV. The CDR3 loop spans 18 amino acids.

CDR3 sequence: CASSYDGTVYGYTF. CDR3 sequence (DNA): TGTGCCAGCAGTTACGACGGGACAGTCTATGGCTACACCTTC. V gene TRBV6-5 combines with J gene TRBJ1-2; TRBD1 aligns across 7 bases. J lost 4 bases, V lost 2 bases, and 4 bases had no gene match. Germline V gene sequence: CDR1 MNHEY, CDR2 SVGAGI. This CDR3 spans 14 amino acids.

CDR3 sequence reads: CASSRASGRASDTQYF. In DNA, the CDR3 is TGCGCCAGCAGCCGAGCTAGCGGGAGGGCCTCAGATACGCAGTATTTT. The chain combines TRBV4-1 with TRBJ2-3; 12 bases map to TRBD2. V trimming: 4 bases; J trimming: 4 bases; junction bases outside the gene matches: 6. The CDR3 is 16 amino acids. Germline V gives CDR1 MGHRA, CDR2 YSYEKL.

CDR3 in amino acids: CAWSRGPGELFF. CDR3 sequence (DNA): TGTGCCTGGAGTAGGGGGCCCGGGGAGCTGTTTTTT. The rearrangement joins TRBV30 to TRBJ2-2; 7 bases line up with TRBD1. In germline, CDR1 is GTSNPN, CDR2 SVGIG (reference sequence). CDR3 size: 12 residues. V lost 2 bases, J lost 6 bases, and 0 bases stayed unmatched.

The chain recombines TRBV5-4 with TRBJ1-4; a weak D match, TRBD1 (6 bases). This CDR3 is 14 amino acids long. V lost 2 bases and J 8 bases, leaving 13 bases between the germline ends. CDR1 and CDR2 from the germline V gene are SGHNT and YYREEE (reference sequence). The chain's CDR3 is CASSFGGAGEKLFF. Written as DNA, the CDR3 is TGTGCCAGCAGCTTCGGGGGGGCTGGGGAAAAACTGTTTTTT.

The chain recombines TRBV15 with TRBJ1-2, with 8 bases identical to TRBD1. J gave up 4 bases and V 1 base, and 8 bases lay outside the gene matches. CDR3 size: 16 residues. Looked up from germline, CDR1 is LNHNV and CDR2 is YYDKDF (reference sequence). The CDR3 spells CATSRAMDRVGYGYTF. CDR3 sequence (DNA): TGTGCCACCAGCAGAGCAATGGACAGGGTGGGCTATGGCTACACCTTC.

The count of this clone is one. The J gene is TRBJ2-7, the V gene TRBV5-1; TRBD1 matches 9 bases. The CDR3 runs 15 residues. Trimming cost V 0 bases and J 4 bases; bases outside gene matches: 5. Germline values: CDR1 SGHRS, CDR2 YFSETQ. CDR3 sequence: CASSLALDRGYEQYF. In DNA form, the CDR3 reads TGCGCCAGCAGCTTGGCCCTGGACAGGGGTTACGAGCAGTACTTC.

The chain is built from TRBV10-2 and TRBJ2-1; 12 bases are shared with TRBD2. Losses at the gene ends were 4 bases for V and 5 bases for J; bases not matched to a gene: 0. The V gene's germline CDR1 is WSHSY and CDR2 SAAADI. The CDR3 extends over 14 amino acids. CDR3 DNA sequence: TGCGCCAGCAGTGGACTAGCGGGGGACAATGAGCAGTTCTTC. It specifies CASSGLAGDNEQFF.

This clone was seen only once. This sequence joins TRBV7-8 and TRBJ1-1; possibly TRBD1 for D (5 bases). Trimming took off 8 bases at V and 0 bases at J, with 16 bases between the two ends. The CDR3 contains 15 residues. Germline values: CDR1 SGHVS, CDR2 FQNEAQ. The CDR3 DNA reads TGTGCCAGCTCAAGGCAGGGTTACATGAACACTGAAGCTTTCTTT. Encoded protein: CASSRQGYMNTEAFF.

The chain links TRBV5-6 to TRBJ2-3; the match to TRBD2 covers 15 bases. Trimming removed 3 bases from V and 1 base from J; junction bases left unmatched: 0. Per germline, CDR1 SGHDT and CDR2 YYEEEE. CDR3 size: 16 residues. The CDR3 region has the DNA TGTGCCAGCAGCTGGACTAGCGGGGGGGGCACAGATACGCAGTATTTT. As protein: CASSWTSGGGTDTQYF.

V usage is TRBV6-5 and J usage is TRBJ2-7; D unclear. From germline, CDR1 is MNHEY and CDR2 SVGAGI. The V end was cut by 2 bases, the J end by 1 base, with 12 bases between. The CDR3 length is 15 residues. The CDR3 here is CASSYGSSGSYEQYF. As DNA, the CDR3 is TGTGCCAGCAGTTACGGTAGCAGTGGGTCCTACGAGCAGTACTTC.

This sequence joins TRBV7-9 and TRBJ2-3; possible D gene TRBD1, 5 bases. The V end was cut by 2 bases, the J end by 6 bases, with 15 bases between. Germline CDR1 reads SEHNR; CDR2 reads FQNEAQ (reference sequence). The CDR3 length is 15 residues. CDR3 sequence reads: CASSLLGAGYDTQYF. CDR3 DNA: TGTGCCAGCAGCTTACTAGGGGCCGGATATGATACGCAGTATTTT.